One TCR beta chain is described in this entry. These data originate in a study of T cell responses to AZD1222 COVID-19 vaccine. Data came from immunoSEQ multiplex PCR; TCRdb stores just in-frame clones and leaves some out. This sample has 200,000 or so clones, with over 85% found just once. The V gene's germline CDR1 is SEHNR and CDR2 FQNEAQ (reference sequence). The CDR3 runs to 13 residues. The ends lost 5 bases at V and 4 bases at J; junction bases unmatched: 4. This clonotype was obtained from an adult who received the AZD1222 COVID-19 vaccine. The V call is TRBV7-9, the J call TRBJ2-5; 7 bases are shared with TRBD2. The source material was peripheral blood, sampled 28 days after the second AZD1222 dose. CDR3 DNA: TGTGCCAGCAGCCCTTGGGGGGGAGAGACCCAGTACTTC. This sequence encodes CASSPWGGETQYF.